These 21 T cell receptor beta chains came from one sample sequenced in a study of a mutant IDH1 vaccine in newly diagnosed glioma. Time point indicated: week 35, safety follow-up. Doses consisted of 300 ug of mutant IDH1 20-mer peptide each, paired with topical imiquimod. Their target antigens are unknown. Produced via immunoSEQ multiplex PCR; TCRdb's table is partial and in-frame only. This table holds tens of thousands of clones, 60% to 85% found once. Sequencing used PBMCs, obtained from a glioma patient whose treatment included an IDH1 peptide vaccine. All receptors come from a man in his forties or fifties with glioma.

The rearrangement joins TRBV7-9 to TRBJ2-1, with a tentative D call TRBD2 (5 bases). The length of the CDR3 is 14 residues. Germline V gene sequence: CDR1 SEHNR, CDR2 FQNEAQ (reference sequence). V was shortened by 4 bases and J by 3 bases, with 10 bases between the two germline ends. The CDR3 DNA sequence: TGTGCCAGCAGCTCGGAGGACGGCTACAATGAGCAGTTCTTC. It codes for CASSSEDGYNEQFF.

The V call is TRBV11-3, the J call TRBJ2-1; the match to TRBD2 covers 10 bases. Per germline, CDR1 SGHNT and CDR2 YENEEA. The trim removed 5 bases at V and 0 bases at J, leaving 7 bases unmatched. The CDR3 contains 17 residues. The CDR3 protein is CASSPVAGGSSYNEQFF. The CDR3, as DNA: TGTGCCAGCAGCCCAGTAGCGGGGGGAAGCTCCTACAATGAGCAGTTCTTC.

The chain uses TRBV7-2 and TRBJ1-2, with D maybe TRBD1 (5 bases). Per the germline V gene, CDR1 is SGHTA and CDR2 is FQGNSA. The CDR3 has 15 amino acids. The ends were cut back, 5 bases at V and 8 bases at J, with 21 bases in the middle. Written as DNA, the CDR3 is TGTGCCAGCAGCCCCACCCTGGCTGGGGCAGGGGGCTACACCTTC. Translated: CASSPTLAGAGGYTF.

CDR3 protein: CASSVPRTGENEQYF. The CDR3 DNA sequence: TGTGCCAGCTCTGTACCGCGGACAGGGGAGAACGAGCAGTACTTC. This chain joins TRBV2 and TRBJ2-5; TRBD1 matches at 9 bases. TRBJ2-7 explains the end of the DNA better; the J call may be wrong. Germline values: CDR1 SNHLY, CDR2 FYNNEI. The CDR3 contains 15 residues.

In this sample, this clone turned up a few times. The V call is TRBV5-1, the J call TRBJ1-1; D is uncertain. The V end was cut by 0 bases, the J end by 1 base, with 7 bases between. The germline V gene encodes CDR1 SGHRS and CDR2 YFSETQ. The CDR3 runs 14 residues. The CDR3 here is CASSLVTSNTEAFF. CDR3 nucleotide sequence: TGCGCCAGCAGCTTGGTCACATCGAACACTGAAGCTTTCTTT. Together with reference TRBV5-1 and TRBJ1-1, the CDR3 gives the full variable domain: KAGVTQTPRYLIKTRGQQVTLSCSPISGHRSVSWYQQTPGQGLQFLFEYFSETQRNKGNFPGRFSGRQFSNSRSEMNVSTLELGDSALYLCASSLVTSNTEAFFGQGTRLTVV.

The chain is built from TRBV10-3 and TRBJ1-5; tentative D call: TRBD1 (6 bases). The CDR3 is made up of 13 amino acids. Deletions cut 6 bases from V and 4 bases from J, with 10 bases between. The germline CDR1 and CDR2 sequences are ENHRY and SYGVKD. As DNA, the CDR3 is TGTGCCATCAGCAACAGGGAGAATCAGCCCCAGCATTTT. It specifies CAISNRENQPQHF.

The chain combines TRBV30 with TRBJ1-2; D is undetermined. Trimming pared 3 bases from V and 9 bases from J, leaving 11 bases between. CDR3 size: 11 residues. Looked up from germline, CDR1 is GTSNPN and CDR2 is SVGIG (reference sequence). DNA of the CDR3: TGTGCCTGGAGACTACATCTAAGCTACACCTTC. As protein: CAWRLHLSYTF. The full variable domain, completed using reference TRBV30 and TRBJ1-2, is SQTIHQWPATLVQPVGSPLSLECTVEGTSNPNLYWYRQAAGRGLQLLFYSVGIGQISSEVPQNLSASRPQDRQFILSSKKLLLSDSGFYLCAWRLHLSYTFGSGTRLTVV.

This chain links TRBV9 with TRBJ2-7; 11 nucleotides align to TRBD1. The CDR3 sequence is 15 residues long. Germline V lookup: CDR1 SGDLS, CDR2 YYNGEE. J lost 3 bases, V lost 4 bases, and 6 bases had no gene match. CDR3 in amino acids: CASSLKGTGGYEQYV. As DNA, the CDR3 is TGTGCCAGCAGCTTAAAAGGGACAGGGGGCTACGAGCAGTACGTC.

This chain links TRBV4-1 with TRBJ2-2; 8 nucleotides agree with TRBD1. V lost 1 base and J lost 7; bases outside the gene matches: 5. The CDR3 consists of 15 residues. CDR1 and CDR2 from the germline V gene are MGHRA and YSYEKL. CDR3 DNA sequence: TGCGCCAGCAGCCAAGGACAGGGGCTTGGCGGGGAGCTGTTTTTT. Protein sequence: CASSQGQGLGGELFF.

The gene calls are TRBV28 and TRBJ2-5, with 12 bases matching TRBD2. Germline CDR1 and CDR2: MDHEN and SYDVKM. Germline trimming cut 6 bases from V and 5 bases from J; bases unmatched to any gene: 10. The CDR3 consists of 16 residues. This CDR3 reads CASSPNLAGGQETQYF. CDR3 sequence (DNA): TGTGCCAGCAGCCCTAACCTAGCGGGAGGGCAGGAGACCCAGTACTTC.

The rearrangement links TRBV4-3 to TRBJ2-2; perhaps TRBD2 as D (7 bases). Germline V lookup: CDR1 LGHNA, CDR2 YSLEER. The CDR3 is 17 amino acids. Trimming stripped 0 bases from V and 3 bases from J, with 14 bases between. CDR3 sequence: CASSQDLVGGHTGELFF. The CDR3 DNA reads as TGCGCCAGCAGCCAAGATTTAGTCGGGGGGCACACCGGGGAGCTGTTTTTT.

The CDR3 sequence is CASSYRLEYTGELFF. In nucleotides, the CDR3 is TGTGCCAGCAGCTACCGACTAGAATACACCGGGGAGCTGTTTTTT. The chain uses TRBV7-8 and TRBJ2-2; possible D gene TRBD2, 6 bases. The ends were cut back, 4 bases at V and 3 bases at J, with 12 bases in the middle. Germline V gene sequence: CDR1 SGHVS, CDR2 FQNEAQ. The CDR3 runs to 15 residues.

The chain joins TRBV7-2 to TRBJ2-1; TRBD1 matches 9 bases. Unmatched junction bases numbered 12, after V lost 5 bases and J lost 7 bases. The CDR3 length is 16 residues. Germline CDR1 SGHTA, CDR2 FQGNSA. CDR3 in amino acids: CASSVLRDRVENEQFF. DNA for the CDR3: TGTGCCAGCAGCGTCCTTCGGGACAGGGTGGAGAATGAGCAGTTCTTC. Full variable domain (rest looked up from reference TRBV7-2 and TRBJ2-1): GAGVSQSPSNKVTEKGKDVELRCDPISGHTALYWYRQSLGQGLEFLIYFQGNSAPDKSGLPSDRFSAERTGGSVSTLTIQRTQQEDSAVYLCASSVLRDRVENEQFFGPGTRLTVL.

This clone was seen just once. The chain employs TRBV5-1 and TRBJ1-1; D ambiguous. Trimming removed 0 bases from V and 0 bases from J, with 12 bases in between. The germline V gene has CDR1 SGHRS and CDR2 YFSETQ. This CDR3 comprises 16 residues. The CDR3 here is CASSLGQRLMNTEAFF. CDR3 coding DNA: TGCGCCAGCAGCTTGGGGCAGAGACTCATGAACACTGAAGCTTTCTTT. The whole variable domain, filled in from reference TRBV5-1 and TRBJ1-1, reads KAGVTQTPRYLIKTRGQQVTLSCSPISGHRSVSWYQQTPGQGLQFLFEYFSETQRNKGNFPGRFSGRQFSNSRSEMNVSTLELGDSALYLCASSLGQRLMNTEAFFGQGTRLTVV.

The V call is TRBV27, the J call TRBJ2-3; TRBD1 aligns across 8 bases. Germline V gene data show CDR1 as MNHEY and CDR2 as SMNVEV (reference sequence). The CDR3 spans 15 residues. V gave up 3 bases and J gave up 4 bases; unmatched junction bases: 6. CDR3 in amino acids: CASSFKAGGPDTQYF. The CDR3 bases are TGTGCCAGCAGTTTCAAGGCAGGGGGCCCAGATACGCAGTATTTT.

The chain is built from TRBV4-3 and TRBJ2-5; either TRBD1 or TRBD2 may supply D (5 bases each). CDR3 length: 16 amino acids. Germline lookup yields CDR1 LGHNA and CDR2 YSLEER. V lost 2 bases to trimming and J lost 2 bases, with 15 bases between them. CDR3 nucleotide sequence: TGCGCCAGCAGCCAAATCGGGACGAAGGAGCAAGAGACCCAGTACTTC. It specifies CASSQIGTKEQETQYF.

The rearrangement links TRBV2 to TRBJ1-1, with D perhaps TRBD1 (6 bases). CDR3 length: 13 amino acids. Trimming cost V 7 bases and J 0 bases, with 9 bases left between them. Germline V gene sequence: CDR1 SNHLY, CDR2 FYNNEI. CDR3 DNA sequence: TGTGCCAGCACCGGACAGTTGAACACTGAAGCTTTCTTT. Encoded protein: CASTGQLNTEAFF.

The chain couples TRBV13 to TRBJ2-2; 13 bases line up with TRBD2. The CDR3 is 18 amino acids. Germline loops: CDR1 PRHDT, CDR2 FYEKMQ (reference sequence). V dropped 4 bases and J dropped 0; count of bases not matched to a gene: 5. The CDR3, as DNA: TGTGCCAGCAGCTCAGCCGGGACTAGCGGGACGAACACCGGGGAGCTGTTTTTT. Translating gives CASSSAGTSGTNTGELFF.

In this sample, this clone turned up a few times. The rearrangement uses TRBV5-1 and TRBJ1-1; D is undetermined. The V end was cut by 0 bases, the J end by 3 bases, with 9 bases between. The CDR3 length is 14 residues. The germline gives CDR1 SGHRS, CDR2 YFSETQ. The CDR3 DNA sequence: TGCGCCAGCAGCTTGGAGGGTGGGGACACTGAAGCTTTCTTT. This sequence encodes CASSLEGGDTEAFF.

This chain connects TRBV7-2 to TRBJ2-1, with TRBD1 as a possible D gene (6 bases). Deletions cut 1 base from V and 2 bases from J, with 12 bases between. Germline values: CDR1 SGHTA, CDR2 FQGNSA. The CDR3 consists of 16 residues. The CDR3 here is CASSLGPRGAYNEQFF. The CDR3 nucleotides read TGTGCCAGCAGCTTAGGCCCCAGGGGCGCCTACAATGAGCAGTTCTTC.

This clone has more than one count but fewer than ten. This chain links TRBV5-1 with TRBJ2-5; the D gene is possibly TRBD2 (6 bases). Trimming cost V 0 bases and J 0 bases, with 6 bases left between them. The germline V gene encodes CDR1 SGHRS and CDR2 YFSETQ. The CDR3 has 14 amino acids. The CDR3 reads CASSLVADQETQYF. DNA of the CDR3: TGCGCCAGCAGCTTGGTAGCGGACCAAGAGACCCAGTACTTC.